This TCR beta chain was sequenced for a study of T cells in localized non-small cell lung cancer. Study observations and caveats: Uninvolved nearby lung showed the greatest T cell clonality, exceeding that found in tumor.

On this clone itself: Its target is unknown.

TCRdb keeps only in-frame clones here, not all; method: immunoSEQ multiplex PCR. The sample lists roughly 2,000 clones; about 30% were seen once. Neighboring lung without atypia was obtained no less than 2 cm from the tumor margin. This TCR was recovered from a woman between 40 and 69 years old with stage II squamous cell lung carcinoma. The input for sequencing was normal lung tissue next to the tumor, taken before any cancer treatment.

CDR3 DNA: TGTGCCAGCTCACCACCGGGCTCAGGGTTTGAAAAACTGTTTTTT. Amino acid sequence: CASSPPGSGFEKLFF. The rearrangement links TRBV18 to TRBJ1-4, with D tentatively TRBD1 (5 bases). Germline-derived CDR1 and CDR2 are KGHSH and LQKENI. The length of the CDR3 is 15 residues. Trimming took off 0 bases at V and 7 bases at J, with 12 bases between the two ends.